This TCR beta chain was recovered during a study of cytomegalovirus exposure and HLA in healthy donors. V lost 6 bases to trimming and J lost 5 bases; unmatched junction nucleotides: 5. Looked up from germline, CDR1 is MDHEN and CDR2 is SYDVKM. CDR3 size: 13 residues. Primers for the PCR totalled 60 Vbeta and 13 Jbeta. Sequencing used immunoSEQ multiplex PCR; TCRdb keeps in-frame clones, though not all of them. Among some 160,000 clones listed, roughly a tenth were seen once. The sample holds a few counts of this clone. The chain links TRBV28 to TRBJ2-3; 7 bases match TRBD1. The clonotype was recovered from a male donor in good health and CMV-seronegative. Material: PBMCs. The CDR3 is CASRGQVGDTQYF. CDR3 sequence (DNA): TGTGCCAGCAGAGGACAGGTGGGAGATACGCAGTATTTT.